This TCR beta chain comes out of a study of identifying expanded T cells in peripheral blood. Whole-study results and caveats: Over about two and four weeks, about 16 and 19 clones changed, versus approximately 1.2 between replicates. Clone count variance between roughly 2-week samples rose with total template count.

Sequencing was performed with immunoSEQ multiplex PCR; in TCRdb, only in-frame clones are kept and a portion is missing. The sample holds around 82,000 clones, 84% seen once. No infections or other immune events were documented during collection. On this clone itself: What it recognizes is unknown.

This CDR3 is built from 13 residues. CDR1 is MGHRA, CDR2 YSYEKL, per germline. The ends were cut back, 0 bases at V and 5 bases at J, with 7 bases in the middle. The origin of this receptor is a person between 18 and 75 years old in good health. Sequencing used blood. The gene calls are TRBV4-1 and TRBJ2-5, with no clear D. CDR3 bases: TGCGCCAGCAGCCAAGATCGGGTGGAGACCCAGTACTTC. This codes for CASSQDRVETQYF.